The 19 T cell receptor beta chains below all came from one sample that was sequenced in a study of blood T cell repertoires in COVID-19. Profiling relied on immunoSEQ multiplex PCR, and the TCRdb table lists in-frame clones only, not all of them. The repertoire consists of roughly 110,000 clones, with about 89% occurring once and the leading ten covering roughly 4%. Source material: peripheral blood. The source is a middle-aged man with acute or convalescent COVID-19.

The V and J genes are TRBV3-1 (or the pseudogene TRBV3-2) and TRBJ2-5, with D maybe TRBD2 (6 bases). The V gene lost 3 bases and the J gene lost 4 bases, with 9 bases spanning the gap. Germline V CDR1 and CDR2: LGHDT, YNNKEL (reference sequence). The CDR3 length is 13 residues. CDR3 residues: CASSHRGSETQYF. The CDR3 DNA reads TGTGCCAGCAGCCATCGGGGGTCAGAGACCCAGTACTTC.

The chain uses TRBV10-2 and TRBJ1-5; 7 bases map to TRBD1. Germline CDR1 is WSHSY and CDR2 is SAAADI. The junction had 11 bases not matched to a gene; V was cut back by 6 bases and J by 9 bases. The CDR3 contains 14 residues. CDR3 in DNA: TGCGCCAGCAGAGGACAGGCCCTCCAAGGGCCCCAGCATTTT. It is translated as CASRGQALQGPQHF.

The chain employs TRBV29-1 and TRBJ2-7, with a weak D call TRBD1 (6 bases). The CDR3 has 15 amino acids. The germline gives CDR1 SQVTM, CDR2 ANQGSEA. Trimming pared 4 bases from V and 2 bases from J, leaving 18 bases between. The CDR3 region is CSVGGGGPGAYEQYF. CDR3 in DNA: TGCAGCGTTGGAGGGGGTGGGCCCGGCGCCTACGAGCAGTACTTC.

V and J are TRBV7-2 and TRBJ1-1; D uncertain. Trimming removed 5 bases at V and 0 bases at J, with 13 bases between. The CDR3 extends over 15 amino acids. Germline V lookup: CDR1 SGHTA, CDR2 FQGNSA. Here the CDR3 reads CASSTRRDMNTEAFF. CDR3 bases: TGTGCCAGCAGCACACGACGGGATATGAACACTGAAGCTTTCTTT.

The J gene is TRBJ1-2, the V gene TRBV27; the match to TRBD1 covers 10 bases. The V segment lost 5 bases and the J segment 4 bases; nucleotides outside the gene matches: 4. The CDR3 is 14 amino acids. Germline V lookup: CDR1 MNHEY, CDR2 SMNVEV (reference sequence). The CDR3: CASSPGQGVYGYTF. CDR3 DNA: TGTGCCAGCAGTCCCGGACAGGGGGTCTATGGCTACACCTTC.

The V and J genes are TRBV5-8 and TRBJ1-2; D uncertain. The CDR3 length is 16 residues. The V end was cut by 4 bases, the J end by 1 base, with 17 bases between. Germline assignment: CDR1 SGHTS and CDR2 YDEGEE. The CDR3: CASSGGSLHFNYGYTF. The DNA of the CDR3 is TGTGCCAGCAGCGGAGGTAGCCTCCACTTTAACTATGGCTACACCTTC.

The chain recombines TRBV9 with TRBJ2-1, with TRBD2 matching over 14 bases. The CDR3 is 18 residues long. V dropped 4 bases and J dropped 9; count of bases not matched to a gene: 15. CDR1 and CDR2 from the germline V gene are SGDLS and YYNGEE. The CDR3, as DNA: TGTGCCAGCAGCCCCCGACTAGCGGGAGGGCCTGGGGGAGGTGAGCAGTTCTTC. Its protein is CASSPRLAGGPGGGEQFF.

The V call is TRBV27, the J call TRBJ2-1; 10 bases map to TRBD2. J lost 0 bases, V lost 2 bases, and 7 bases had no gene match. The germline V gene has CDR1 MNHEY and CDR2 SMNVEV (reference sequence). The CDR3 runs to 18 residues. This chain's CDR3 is CASSLRGTSAISYNEQFF. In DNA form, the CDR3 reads TGTGCCAGCAGTTTAAGGGGGACTAGCGCGATCTCCTACAATGAGCAGTTCTTC.

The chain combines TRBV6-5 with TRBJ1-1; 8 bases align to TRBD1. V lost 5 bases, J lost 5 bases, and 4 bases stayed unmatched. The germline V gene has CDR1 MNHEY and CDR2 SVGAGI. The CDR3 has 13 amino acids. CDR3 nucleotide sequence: TGTGCCAGCAGTCAGGGGGCAGGGACTGAAGCTTTCTTT. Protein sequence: CASSQGAGTEAFF.

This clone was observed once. This CDR3 reads CASSVGTSGRTGELFF. The CDR3 DNA sequence: TGTGCCAGCAGTGTCGGGACTAGCGGGAGGACCGGGGAGCTGTTTTTT. V and J are TRBV6-1 and TRBJ2-2; 15 nucleotides match TRBD2. Germline CDR1 reads MNHNS; CDR2 reads SASEGT. V was pared by 4 bases and J by 5 bases, with 2 bases of the junction left unmatched. The CDR3 loop spans 16 amino acids.

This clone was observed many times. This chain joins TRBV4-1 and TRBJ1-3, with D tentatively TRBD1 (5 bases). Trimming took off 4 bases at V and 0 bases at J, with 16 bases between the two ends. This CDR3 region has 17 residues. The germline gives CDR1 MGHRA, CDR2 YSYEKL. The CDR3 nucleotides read TGCGCCAGCAGCCGAGCGGGACTGACTATCTCTGGAAACACCATATATTTT. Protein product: CASSRAGLTISGNTIYF.

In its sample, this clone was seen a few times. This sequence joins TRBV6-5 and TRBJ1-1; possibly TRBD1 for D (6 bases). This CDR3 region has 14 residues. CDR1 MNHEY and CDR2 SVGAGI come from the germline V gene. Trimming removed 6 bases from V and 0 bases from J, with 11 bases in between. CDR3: CASSIDRLNTEAFF. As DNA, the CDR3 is TGTGCCAGCAGCATTGACAGGCTGAACACTGAAGCTTTCTTT.

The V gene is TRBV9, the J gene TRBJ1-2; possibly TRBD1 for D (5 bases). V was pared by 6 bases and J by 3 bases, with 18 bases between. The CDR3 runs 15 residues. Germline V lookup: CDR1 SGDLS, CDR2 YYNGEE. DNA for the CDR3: TGTGCCAGCACACGAAGGGGCGGTTTTGACTATGGCTACACCTTC. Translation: CASTRRGGFDYGYTF.

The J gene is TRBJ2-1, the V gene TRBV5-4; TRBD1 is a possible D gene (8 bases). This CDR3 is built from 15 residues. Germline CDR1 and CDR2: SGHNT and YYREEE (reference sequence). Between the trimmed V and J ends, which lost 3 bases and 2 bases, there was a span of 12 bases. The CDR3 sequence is CASSSQGGTYNEQFF. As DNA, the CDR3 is TGTGCCAGCAGCTCACAGGGGGGGACCTACAATGAGCAGTTCTTC. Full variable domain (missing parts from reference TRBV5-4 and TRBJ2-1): ETGVTQSPTHLIKTRGQQVTLRCSSQSGHNTVSWYQQALGQGPQFIFQYYREEENGRGNFPPRFSGLQFPNYSSELNVNALELDDSALYLCASSSQGGTYNEQFFGPGTRLTVL.

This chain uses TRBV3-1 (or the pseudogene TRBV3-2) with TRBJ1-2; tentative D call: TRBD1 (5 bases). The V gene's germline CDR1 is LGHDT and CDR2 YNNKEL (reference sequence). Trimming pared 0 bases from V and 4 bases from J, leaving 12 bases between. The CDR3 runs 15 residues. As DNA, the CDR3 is TGTGCCAGCAGCCAAGATTGGGCAGGGCTCTATGGCTACACCTTC. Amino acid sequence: CASSQDWAGLYGYTF.

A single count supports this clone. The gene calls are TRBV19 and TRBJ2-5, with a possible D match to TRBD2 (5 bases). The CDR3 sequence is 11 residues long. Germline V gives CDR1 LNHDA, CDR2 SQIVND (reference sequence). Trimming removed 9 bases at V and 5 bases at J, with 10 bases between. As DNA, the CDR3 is TGTGCCAGCCGGGGTGTGGAGACCCAGTACTTC. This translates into CASRGVETQYF.

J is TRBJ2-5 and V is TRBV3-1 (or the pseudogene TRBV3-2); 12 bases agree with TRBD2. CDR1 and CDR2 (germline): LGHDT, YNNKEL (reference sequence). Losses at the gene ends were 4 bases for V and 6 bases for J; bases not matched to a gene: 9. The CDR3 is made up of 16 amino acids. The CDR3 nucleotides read TGTGCCAGCAGCCCTACGCTAGCGGGAGGGCCGCAGACCCAGTACTTC. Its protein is CASSPTLAGGPQTQYF.

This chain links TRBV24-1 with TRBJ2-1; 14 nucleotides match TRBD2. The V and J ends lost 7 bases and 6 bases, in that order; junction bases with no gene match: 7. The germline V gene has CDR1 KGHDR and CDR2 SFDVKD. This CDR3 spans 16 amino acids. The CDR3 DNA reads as TGTGCCACCAGCCTCCGACTAGCGGGAGGGATCAATGAGCAGTTCTTC. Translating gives CATSLRLAGGINEQFF.

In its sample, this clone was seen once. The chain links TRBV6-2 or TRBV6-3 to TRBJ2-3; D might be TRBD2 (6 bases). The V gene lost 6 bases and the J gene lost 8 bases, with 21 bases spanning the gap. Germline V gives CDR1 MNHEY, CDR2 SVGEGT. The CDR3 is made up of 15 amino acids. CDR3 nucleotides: TGTGCCAGCAGCCAGGGACTTAGGAGGGCTGGTACGCAGTATTTT. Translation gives CASSQGLRRAGTQYF.